A selection of T cell receptor beta chains follows, all from one sample in a study of PD-1 blockade in classical Hodgkin lymphoma. TCRdb keeps only in-frame clones here, not all; method: immunoSEQ multiplex PCR. The data contain more than 30,000 clones, over 65% of them singletons. Sequenced material: peripheral blood mononuclear cells (PBMCs), taken before the second cycle of nivolumab. The source of these receptors is a human donor with classical Hodgkin lymphoma. The CDR3 runs from the conserved cysteine through the conserved F or W. A D gene is named only where the DNA matches it firmly. Rows may omit the clone size; those that give it use once, few, many or a size class.

CDR3aa: CASGLVRPGELFF; CDR3nt: TGTGCTAGTGGTTTGGTACGCCCCGGGGAGCTGTTTTTT; abundance: .; d_gene: .; v_gene: TRBV12-5; j_gene: TRBJ2-2
CDR3aa: CASSERGTGVYEQYF; CDR3nt: TGTGCCAGCAGTGAACGCGGGACAGGGGTATACGAGCAGTACTTC; abundance: few; d_gene: TRBD1; v_gene: TRBV25-1; j_gene: TRBJ2-7
CDR3aa: CASTAGRGDEKLFF; CDR3nt: TGTGCCAGCACCGCGGGTCGGGGGGATGAAAAACTGTTTTTT; abundance: medium-sized; d_gene: .; v_gene: TRBV7-2; j_gene: TRBJ1-4
CDR3aa: CASSSNAGGEQFF; CDR3nt: TGTGCCAGCAGCTCCAACGCAGGGGGAGAGCAGTTCTTC; abundance: many; d_gene: TRBD1; v_gene: TRBV7-7; j_gene: TRBJ2-1
CDR3aa: CASSLDILSTDTQYF; CDR3nt: TGTGCCAGCAGCTTAGACATCTTAAGCACAGATACGCAGTATTTT; abundance: .; d_gene: .; v_gene: TRBV7-2; j_gene: TRBJ2-3
CDR3aa: CASSLDSGGELFF; CDR3nt: TGTGCCAGCAGCTTAGATAGTGGCGGGGAGCTGTTTTTT; abundance: once; d_gene: .; v_gene: TRBV5-4; j_gene: TRBJ2-2
CDR3aa: CSVDPLAGRSTDTQYF; CDR3nt: TGCAGCGTGGACCCACTAGCGGGGAGAAGCACAGATACGCAGTATTTT; abundance: few; d_gene: TRBD2; v_gene: TRBV29-1; j_gene: TRBJ2-3
CDR3aa: CASGFGRPSTDTQYF; CDR3nt: TGTGCCAGCGGCTTTGGACGACCCAGCACAGATACGCAGTATTTT; abundance: .; d_gene: .; v_gene: TRBV6-5; j_gene: TRBJ2-3
CDR3aa: CASSYLTGGNEKLFF; CDR3nt: TGCGCCAGCAGCTACTTGACAGGGGGGAATGAAAAACTGTTTTTT; abundance: .; d_gene: TRBD1; v_gene: TRBV5-1; j_gene: TRBJ1-4
CDR3aa: CAISALGDRGGETEAFF; CDR3nt: TGTGCCATCAGCGCCCTGGGGGACAGGGGTGGAGAGACTGAAGCTTTCTTT; abundance: .; d_gene: TRBD1; v_gene: TRBV10-3; j_gene: TRBJ1-1
CDR3aa: CASSDRTVTGGYTF; CDR3nt: TGTGCCAGTAGCGACCGGACCGTTACCGGTGGCTACACCTTC; abundance: .; d_gene: .; v_gene: TRBV19; j_gene: TRBJ1-2
CDR3aa: CTSSQDRQWTGYNEQFF; CDR3nt: TGCACCAGCAGCCAAGATCGACAATGGACAGGGTACAATGAGCAGTTCTTC; abundance: .; d_gene: .; v_gene: TRBV1; j_gene: TRBJ2-1
CDR3aa: CASSWLVDRGDEQFF; CDR3nt: TGCGCCAGCAGCTGGCTTGTAGACAGGGGGGATGAGCAGTTCTTC; abundance: .; d_gene: TRBD1; v_gene: TRBV5-1; j_gene: TRBJ2-1
CDR3aa: CASSPTPVQDTEAFF; CDR3nt: TGTGCCAGCTCACCAACCCCCGTGCAGGACACTGAAGCTTTCTTT; abundance: .; d_gene: .; v_gene: TRBV18; j_gene: TRBJ1-1
CDR3aa: CASSLGWGGRNEQFF; CDR3nt: TGTGCCAGCAGCTTAGGTTGGGGGGGCCGCAATGAGCAGTTCTTC; abundance: .; d_gene: .; v_gene: TRBV11-2; j_gene: TRBJ2-1
CDR3aa: CASTQTGTGYNEQFF; CDR3nt: TGTGCCAGCACGCAAACCGGGACAGGGTACAATGAGCAGTTCTTC; abundance: .; d_gene: TRBD1; v_gene: TRBV7-2; j_gene: TRBJ2-1
CDR3aa: CASSRDRENIQYF; CDR3nt: TGTGCCAGCAGTAGGGACAGGGAAAACATTCAGTACTTC; abundance: few; d_gene: TRBD1; v_gene: TRBV7-2; j_gene: TRBJ2-4
CDR3aa: CASTSGQGTDTQYF; CDR3nt: TGCGCCAGCACATCGGGACAGGGAACAGATACGCAGTATTTT; abundance: .; d_gene: TRBD1; v_gene: TRBV5-1; j_gene: TRBJ2-3
CDR3aa: CASSPVTGLNTEAFF; CDR3nt: TGTGCCAGCAGCCCCGTGACGGGCCTGAACACTGAAGCTTTCTTT; abundance: .; d_gene: .; v_gene: TRBV7-9; j_gene: TRBJ1-1
CDR3aa: CASSLGRNSHSPLHF; CDR3nt: TGTGCCAGCAGCTTAGGGCGCAACAGCCATTCACCCCTCCACTTT; abundance: .; d_gene: .; v_gene: TRBV7-2; j_gene: TRBJ1-6
CDR3aa: CASSVDVEQFF; CDR3nt: TGTGCCAGCAGCGTAGACGTAGAGCAGTTCTTC; abundance: .; d_gene: .; v_gene: TRBV9; j_gene: TRBJ2-1
CDR3aa: CACHLQGNTGELFF; CDR3nt: TGTGCCTGTCATTTACAGGGAAACACCGGGGAGCTGTTTTTT; abundance: .; d_gene: .; v_gene: TRBV30; j_gene: TRBJ2-2
CDR3aa: CASSREGHNEQFF; CDR3nt: TGTGCCAGCAGCCGGGAGGGACACAATGAGCAGTTCTTC; abundance: .; d_gene: TRBD2; v_gene: TRBV5-6; j_gene: TRBJ2-1
CDR3aa: CASSVGQRAGETQYF; CDR3nt: TGTGCCAGCAGCGTAGGTCAGCGGGCTGGGGAGACCCAGTACTTC; abundance: .; d_gene: .; v_gene: TRBV9; j_gene: TRBJ2-5
CDR3aa: CASRRRVNLSNNEQFF; CDR3nt: TGTGCCAGCCGCAGGAGGGTGAACCTATCGAACAATGAGCAGTTCTTC; abundance: .; d_gene: .; v_gene: TRBV2; j_gene: TRBJ2-1
CDR3aa: CASTGTGRELFF; CDR3nt: TGTGCCAGCACGGGGACCGGACGGGAGCTGTTTTTT; abundance: few; d_gene: .; v_gene: TRBV2; j_gene: TRBJ2-2
CDR3aa: CASSYGGRAYEQYF; CDR3nt: TGTGCCAGCAGTTACGGTGGCAGAGCCTACGAGCAGTACTTC; abundance: .; d_gene: .; v_gene: TRBV6-6; j_gene: TRBJ2-7
CDR3aa: CASSSSPPEAFF; CDR3nt: TGTGCCAGCAGCTCTTCCCCACCTGAAGCTTTCTTT; abundance: .; d_gene: .; v_gene: TRBV6-5; j_gene: TRBJ1-1
CDR3aa: CASSYGGGGAGETQYF; CDR3nt: TGTGCCAGCAGCTACGGTGGCGGGGGGGCAGGAGAGACCCAGTACTTC; abundance: .; d_gene: TRBD2; v_gene: TRBV11-2; j_gene: TRBJ2-5
CDR3aa: CASSGPGLAVSDEQFF; CDR3nt: TGTGCCAGCAGCGGTCCGGGACTAGCGGTCTCGGATGAGCAGTTCTTC; abundance: few; d_gene: TRBD2; v_gene: TRBV9; j_gene: TRBJ2-1
CDR3aa: CASSRDPRPSTDTQYF; CDR3nt: TGCGCCAGCAGCCGCGACCCCCGGCCCAGCACAGATACGCAGTATTTT; abundance: .; d_gene: .; v_gene: TRBV4-1; j_gene: TRBJ2-3
CDR3aa: CASSEARYSSYEQYF; CDR3nt: TGTGCCAGCAGTGAAGCGCGGTACAGCTCCTACGAGCAGTACTTC; abundance: few; d_gene: .; v_gene: TRBV2; j_gene: TRBJ2-7
CDR3aa: CAWSTQGSTGELFF; CDR3nt: TGTGCCTGGAGTACCCAGGGGAGCACCGGGGAGCTGTTTTTT; abundance: few; d_gene: .; v_gene: TRBV30; j_gene: TRBJ2-2
CDR3aa: CASSLIPYEQYF; CDR3nt: TGCGCCAGCAGCTTGATACCCTACGAGCAGTACTTC; abundance: .; d_gene: .; v_gene: TRBV5-1; j_gene: TRBJ2-7
CDR3aa: CASSLYRFGTGELFF; CDR3nt: TGTGCCAGCAGCTTATATAGGTTCGGCACCGGGGAGCTGTTTTTT; abundance: .; d_gene: .; v_gene: TRBV7-9; j_gene: TRBJ2-2
CDR3aa: CASSYGVGDYGYTF; CDR3nt: TGTGCCAGCAGTTACGGCGTCGGAGACTATGGCTACACCTTC; abundance: .; d_gene: .; v_gene: TRBV6-5; j_gene: TRBJ1-2
CDR3aa: CSVGSEEQYF; CDR3nt: TGCAGCGTTGGCTCCGAGGAGCAGTACTTC; abundance: .; d_gene: .; v_gene: TRBV29-1; j_gene: TRBJ2-7
CDR3aa: CAITRDRAYNEQFF; CDR3nt: TGTGCCATTACCCGGGACAGAGCATACAATGAGCAGTTCTTC; abundance: .; d_gene: TRBD1; v_gene: TRBV10-3; j_gene: TRBJ2-1